Sequencing of this T cell receptor beta chain was carried out in a study of cytomegalovirus exposure and HLA in healthy donors. As for the study in general: Ancestry clustering placed roughly four fifths of 300 to 400 genotyped donors in the Caucasian-associated cluster. Study-wide findings and caveats: Association with HLA alleles at 0.05 false discovery rate was found for roughly 17,000 TCR beta sequences in a later analysis. For presence/absence analyses, sequencing depth was assumed to be roughly uniform across donors.

This CDR3 is built from 16 residues. V was clipped by 2 bases and J by 2 bases, with 14 bases between them. Per the germline V gene, CDR1 is LGHNA and CDR2 is YSLEER. About this clone itself: Its antigen is unidentified.

The study ran its PCR with 60 Vbeta and 13 Jbeta primers. Profiling relied on immunoSEQ multiplex PCR, and the TCRdb table lists in-frame clones only, not all of them. The top ten hold 7% to 9% of the sample, which has about 21,000 clones, over 75% seen once. The sequenced sample was PBMCs. This TCR came from a man in his 60s in good health and CMV-seronegative. This chain joins TRBV4-3 and TRBJ2-3; D might be TRBD1 (6 bases). The CDR3 coding sequence is TGCGCCAGCAGCCAAACGTGGGGGCAGGCCACAGATACGCAGTATTTT. Its protein product is CASSQTWGQATDTQYF.